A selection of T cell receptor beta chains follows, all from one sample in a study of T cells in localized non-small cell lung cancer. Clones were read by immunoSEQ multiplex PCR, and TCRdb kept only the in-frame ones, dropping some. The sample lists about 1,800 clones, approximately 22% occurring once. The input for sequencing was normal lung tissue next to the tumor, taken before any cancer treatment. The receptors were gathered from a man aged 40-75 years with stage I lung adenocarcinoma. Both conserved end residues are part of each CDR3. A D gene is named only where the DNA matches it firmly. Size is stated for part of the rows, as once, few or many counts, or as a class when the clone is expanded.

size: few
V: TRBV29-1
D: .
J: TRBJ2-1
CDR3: CSVDWVSYNEQFF
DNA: TGCAGCGTTGATTGGGTCTCCTACAATGAGCAGTTCTTC

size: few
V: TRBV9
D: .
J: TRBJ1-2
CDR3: CASSPDRTPGYGYTF
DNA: TGTGCCAGCAGTCCCGACAGGACGCCGGGCTATGGCTACACCTTC

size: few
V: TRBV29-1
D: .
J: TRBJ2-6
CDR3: CSVEEGLASSGANVLTF
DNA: TGCAGCGTTGAGGAGGGTTTAGCCTCGTCTGGGGCCAACGTCCTGACTTTC

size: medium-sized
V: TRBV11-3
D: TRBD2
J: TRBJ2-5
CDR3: CASSVGLAGENQETQYF
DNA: TGTGCCAGCAGCGTGGGACTAGCGGGCGAAAACCAAGAGACCCAGTACTTC

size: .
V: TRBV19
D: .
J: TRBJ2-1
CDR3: CASSMGGGEQFF
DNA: TGTGCCAGTAGTATGGGTGGGGGGGAGCAGTTCTTC

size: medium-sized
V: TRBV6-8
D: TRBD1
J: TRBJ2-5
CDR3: CASSGQGARETQYF
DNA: TGTGCCAGCAGTGGACAGGGGGCGAGGGAGACCCAGTACTTC

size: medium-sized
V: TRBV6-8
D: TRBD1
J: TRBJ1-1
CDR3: CASSYSATGGLNTEAFF
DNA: TGTGCCAGCAGTTACTCGGCGACAGGGGGCCTGAACACTGAAGCTTTCTTT

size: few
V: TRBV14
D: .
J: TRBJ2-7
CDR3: CASSQDREHEQYF
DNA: TGTGCCAGCAGCCAAGACAGGGAGCACGAGCAGTACTTC

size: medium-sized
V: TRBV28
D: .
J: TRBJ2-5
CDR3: CASSLGLLGGETQYF
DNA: TGTGCCAGCAGTTTGGGACTTCTTGGGGGGGAGACCCAGTACTTC

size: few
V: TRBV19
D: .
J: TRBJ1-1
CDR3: CASSIRINTEAFF
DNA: TGTGCCAGTAGTATCAGGATTAACACTGAAGCTTTCTTT

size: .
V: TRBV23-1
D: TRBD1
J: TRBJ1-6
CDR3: CASSRARQGSSPLHF
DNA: TGCGCCAGCAGTCGAGCGCGACAGGGGAGCTCACCCCTCCACTTT

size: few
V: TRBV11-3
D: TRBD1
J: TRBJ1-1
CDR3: CASSLGIGTGEAFF
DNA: TGTGCCAGCAGCTTAGGTATCGGGACAGGGGAAGCTTTCTTT

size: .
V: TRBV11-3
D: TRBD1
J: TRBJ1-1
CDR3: CASSHRTGWDTEAFF
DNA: TGTGCCAGCAGCCACCGGACAGGATGGGACACTGAAGCTTTCTTT

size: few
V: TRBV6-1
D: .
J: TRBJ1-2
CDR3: CASSEGGGRAGGYTF
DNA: TGTGCCAGCAGTGAAGGGGGTGGCAGGGCAGGAGGCTACACCTTC

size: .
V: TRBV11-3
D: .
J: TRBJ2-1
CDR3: CASSLEQGSSYNEQFF
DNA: TGTGCCAGCAGCTTAGAGCAGGGGAGCTCCTACAATGAGCAGTTCTTC

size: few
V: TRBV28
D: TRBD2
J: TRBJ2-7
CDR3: CASSWGGGAGEQYF
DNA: TGTGCCAGCAGTTGGGGCGGGGGTGCCGGCGAGCAGTACTTC

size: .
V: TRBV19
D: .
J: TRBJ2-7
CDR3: CASSRQSNEQYF
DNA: TGTGCCAGTAGCCGGCAGTCTAACGAGCAGTACTTC

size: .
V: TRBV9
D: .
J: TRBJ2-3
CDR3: CASSEGVGDTQYF
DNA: TGTGCCAGCAGCGAGGGAGTGGGAGATACGCAGTATTTT

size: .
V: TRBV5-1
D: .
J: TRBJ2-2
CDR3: CASRQEGVYTGELFF
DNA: TGCGCCAGCAGGCAGGAGGGAGTATACACCGGGGAGCTGTTTTTT

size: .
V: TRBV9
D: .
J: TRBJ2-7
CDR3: CASSVGSISSYEQYF
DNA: TGTGCCAGCAGCGTAGGATCTATTAGCTCCTACGAGCAGTACTTC

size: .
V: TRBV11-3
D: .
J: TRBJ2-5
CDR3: CASSLGWTEETQYF
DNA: TGTGCCAGCAGCCTAGGGTGGACCGAGGAGACCCAGTACTTC

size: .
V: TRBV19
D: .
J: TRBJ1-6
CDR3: CASNSANSPLHF
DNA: TGTGCCTCCAATTCCGCGAATTCACCCCTCCACTTT

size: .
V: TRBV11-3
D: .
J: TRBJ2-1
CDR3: CASSLQPDGYNEQFF
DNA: TGTGCCAGCAGCTTACAACCCGACGGATACAATGAGCAGTTCTTC

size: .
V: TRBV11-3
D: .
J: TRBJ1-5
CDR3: CASSLVGDTQPQHF
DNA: TGTGCCAGCAGCTTAGTTGGGGATACTCAGCCCCAGCATTTT

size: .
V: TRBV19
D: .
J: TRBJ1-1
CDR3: CASSAQQGLMNTEAFF
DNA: TGTGCCAGTAGTGCGCAACAGGGACTCATGAACACTGAAGCTTTCTTT

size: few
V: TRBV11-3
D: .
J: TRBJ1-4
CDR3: CASSLVPKTAATNEKLFF
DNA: TGTGCCAGCAGCTTAGTACCGAAGACGGCGGCAACTAATGAAAAACTGTTTTTT

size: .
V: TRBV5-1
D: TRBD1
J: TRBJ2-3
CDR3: CASSLQGAERDTQYF
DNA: TGCGCCAGCAGCTTACAGGGGGCAGAGAGGGATACGCAGTATTTT

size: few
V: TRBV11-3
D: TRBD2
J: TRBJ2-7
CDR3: CASSSRRFGAGGAYEQYF
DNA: TGTGCCAGCAGCTCACGCCGGTTCGGAGCGGGAGGGGCCTACGAGCAGTACTTC

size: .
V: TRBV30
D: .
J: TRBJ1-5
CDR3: CAWSVPGAGTHQPQHF
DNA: TGTGCCTGGAGTGTACCTGGGGCGGGGACGCATCAGCCCCAGCATTTT

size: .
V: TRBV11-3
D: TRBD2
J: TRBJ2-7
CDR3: CASSKTSGTGEQYF
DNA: TGTGCCAGCAGCAAGACTAGCGGTACAGGGGAGCAGTACTTC

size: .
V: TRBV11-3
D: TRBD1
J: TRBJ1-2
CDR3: CASSQDRAPNYGYTF
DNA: TGTGCCAGCAGCCAGGACAGGGCCCCTAACTATGGCTACACCTTC

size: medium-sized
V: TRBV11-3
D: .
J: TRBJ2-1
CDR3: CASSLSRQGGNEQFF
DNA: TGTGCCAGCAGCTTATCTCGTCAGGGTGGCAATGAGCAGTTCTTC

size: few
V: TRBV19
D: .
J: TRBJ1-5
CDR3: CASSIPQGDQPQHF
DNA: TGTGCCAGTAGTATCCCCCAGGGAGATCAGCCCCAGCATTTT

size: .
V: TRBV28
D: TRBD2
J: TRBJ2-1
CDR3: CASSFWSGTTHEQFF
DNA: TGTGCCAGCAGTTTTTGGAGCGGGACTACCCATGAGCAGTTCTTC

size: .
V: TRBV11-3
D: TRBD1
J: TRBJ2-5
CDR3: CASSPWEEDREETQYF
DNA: TGTGCCAGCAGCCCATGGGAAGAGGACAGGGAAGAGACCCAGTACTTC

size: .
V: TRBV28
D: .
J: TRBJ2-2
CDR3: CATGKTTGELFF
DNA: TGTGCCACGGGAAAAACCACCGGGGAGCTGTTTTTT

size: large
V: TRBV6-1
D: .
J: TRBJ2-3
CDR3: CASSEASGGGDTQYF
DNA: TGTGCCAGCAGTGAAGCGTCGGGGGGCGGGGATACGCAGTATTTT

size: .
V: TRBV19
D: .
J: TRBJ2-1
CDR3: CASSQSNYNEQFF
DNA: TGTGCCAGTAGCCAAAGCAACTACAATGAGCAGTTCTTC

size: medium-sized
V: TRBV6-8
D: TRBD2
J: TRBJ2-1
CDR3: CASSYTPSGGSYNEQFF
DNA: TGTGCCAGCAGTTATACCCCTAGCGGGGGCTCCTACAATGAGCAGTTCTTC

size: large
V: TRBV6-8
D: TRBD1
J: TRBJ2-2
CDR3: CASSDRATGELFF
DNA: TGTGCCAGCAGTGACAGGGCCACCGGGGAGCTGTTTTTT